This TCR beta chain was captured by sequencing in a study of blood T cell repertoires in COVID-19. The overall study: COVID-19 samples from acute and convalescent phases originated in the United States, Italy and Spain.

Trimming took off 3 bases at V and 3 bases at J, with 12 bases between the two ends. The CDR3 covers 14 residues. Germline CDR1 and CDR2: SGHAT and FQNNGV. Seattle patient enrollment occurred during active infection, with longitudinal follow-up thereafter. Authors' processing steps: Reference gene primer amplification gave estimated nucleated cell counts. Clones were sequenced by immunoSEQ multiplex PCR, and TCRdb holds only the in-frame ones, with some missing. V, J and clone size are those of that table, while D and trimming were read from the DNA. The data contain 200,000 to 300,000 clones, 80% to 95% of them singletons.

V is TRBV11-2 and J is TRBJ2-7; D perhaps matches TRBD2 (6 bases). The receptor was isolated from a man in his thirties or forties with COVID-19, enrolled during active disease. Sequencing was done on a sample of peripheral blood. The CDR3: CASSFSGRYYEQYF. The DNA for the CDR3 is TGTGCCAGCAGCTTCTCCGGGAGATACTACGAGCAGTACTTC.